The 30 T cell receptor beta chains below all came from one sample that was sequenced in a study of T cell changes during pregnancy in multiple sclerosis. Some clones are missing from TCRdb's copy, which holds only in-frame ones; the method was immunoSEQ multiplex PCR. The table has more than 70,000 clones, roughly 93% seen once. The source was peripheral blood, collected in the second trimester of pregnancy. The receptor source for this set is a female donor with multiple sclerosis, enrolled in a pregnancy study.

The J gene is TRBJ2-7, the V gene TRBV12-5; tentatively, D is TRBD2 (7 bases). The CDR3 extends over 18 amino acids. Germline loops: CDR1 LGHNT, CDR2 FRNRAP. V was clipped by 7 bases and J by 1 base, with 26 bases between them. The CDR3 sequence is CASAPYGGGGGRSYEQYF. The CDR3, as DNA: TGTGCTAGTGCTCCTTATGGGGGAGGGGGGGGCAGATCCTACGAGCAGTACTTC. The variable domain in full, with the rest retrieved from reference TRBV12-5 and TRBJ2-7, is DARVTQTPRHKVTEMGQEVTMRCQPILGHNTVFWYRQTMMQGLELLAYFRNRAPLDDSGMPKDRFSAEMPDATLATLKIQPSEPRDSAVYFCASAPYGGGGGRSYEQYFGPGTRLTVT.

This clone occurred once. This chain links TRBV9 with TRBJ1-3; unclear D gene. The V end was cut by 4 bases, the J end by 7 bases, with 18 bases between. Germline V gene data show CDR1 as SGDLS and CDR2 as YYNGEE. The CDR3 loop spans 15 amino acids. CDR3 sequence reads: CASSSRGGWSNTIYF. The DNA for the CDR3 is TGTGCCAGCAGCTCCCGGGGAGGGTGGAGTAACACCATATATTTT.

This clone was picked up one time. The chain joins TRBV7-2 to TRBJ2-2; possibly TRBD2 for D (6 bases). Trimming took off 4 bases at V and 1 base at J, with 10 bases between the two ends. The CDR3 loop spans 15 amino acids. Germline-derived CDR1 and CDR2 are SGHTA and FQGNSA. CDR3 DNA sequence: TGTGCCAGCAGCTGGAGGGGCCTGAACACCGGGGAGCTGTTTTTT. Its translation is CASSWRGLNTGELFF.

J is TRBJ2-3 and V is TRBV9; a weak D match, TRBD2 (6 bases). CDR1 is SGDLS and CDR2 is YYNGEE in the germline V gene. V lost 4 bases, J lost 2 bases, and 17 bases lay in between. This CDR3 has 16 residues. The CDR3 bases are TGTGCCAGCAGCCAACCACTACGGGAGAACACAGATACGCAGTATTTT. Protein product: CASSQPLRENTDTQYF.

This sequence joins TRBV30 and TRBJ1-5, with TRBD1 identical over 7 bases. The length of the CDR3 is 14 residues. Trimming took 3 bases from V and 0 from J; bases not matched to a gene: 2. Germline CDR1 reads GTSNPN; CDR2 reads SVGIG (reference sequence). The chain's CDR3 is CAWSTGDSNQPQHF. The CDR3 nucleotides read TGTGCCTGGAGCACAGGGGATAGCAATCAGCCCCAGCATTTT.

In DNA form, the CDR3 reads TGTGCCAGCAGGGTCGAACGTGCCAAGGGGGGGTCTACAACCTTC. Translation: CASRVERAKGGSTTF. The chain combines TRBV5-5 with TRBJ1-2, with D perhaps matching TRBD1 (6 bases). The CDR3 has 15 amino acids. V dropped 5 bases and J dropped 14 bases, with 28 bases sitting between them. CDR1 is SGHKS and CDR2 is YYEKEE in the germline V gene (reference sequence).

This clone was recorded once. This chain links TRBV4-1 with TRBJ1-6, with D unclear. The V gene lost 0 bases and the J gene lost 8 bases, with 14 bases spanning the gap. CDR3 length: 16 residues. The germline V gene encodes CDR1 MGHRA and CDR2 YSYEKL. CDR3 nucleotide sequence: TGCGCCAGCAGCCAAGAATTTGGCAGTGCGGATTCACCCCTCCACTTT. It translates to CASSQEFGSADSPLHF.

The chain is built from TRBV6-5 and TRBJ2-7, with D hard to call. Trimming stripped 1 base from V and 6 bases from J, with 16 bases between. This CDR3 spans 15 amino acids. From germline, CDR1 is MNHEY and CDR2 SVGAGI. In DNA, the CDR3 is TGTGCCAGCAGTTACTTTCCAGGCGCCGATGGCGAGCAGTACTTC. Translated, it gives CASSYFPGADGEQYF.

For the CDR3, the DNA is TGTGCCTGGAGTTGGGGGCACTCAGATACGCAGTATTTT. The encoded protein is CAWSWGHSDTQYF. The rearrangement joins TRBV30 to TRBJ2-3; the D gene is possibly TRBD1 (6 bases). V was pared by 2 bases and J by 4 bases, with 10 bases between. Germline V CDR1 and CDR2: GTSNPN, SVGIG (reference sequence). CDR3 size: 13 residues.

The chain carries TRBV7-8 and TRBJ2-7, with D tentatively TRBD2 (6 bases). CDR1 and CDR2 (germline): SGHVS, FQNEAQ. Trimming pared 1 base from V and 6 bases from J, leaving 10 bases between. The CDR3 has 13 amino acids. CDR3 nucleotide sequence: TGTGCCAGCAGCTTAGGTGGGGGACTCGAGCAGTACTTC. Its protein is CASSLGGGLEQYF.

The chain employs TRBV16 and TRBJ2-1, with 12 bases aligning to TRBD1. V was pared by 0 bases and J by 10 bases, with 7 bases of the junction left unmatched. The germline gives CDR1 KGHSY, CDR2 FQNENV. This CDR3 has 16 amino acids. CDR3 bases: TGTGCCAGCAGCCAATCCCTGGGACAGGGGGCTGAGGAGCAGTTCTTC. This sequence encodes CASSQSLGQGAEEQFF.

CDR3 DNA: TGTGCCAGCAGCCAAGTGGGGACAGCTGGCTACGAGCAGTACTTC. Its translation: CASSQVGTAGYEQYF. The gene calls are TRBV14 and TRBJ2-7; 7 positions match TRBD1. In germline, CDR1 is SGHDN, CDR2 FVKESK. Trimming removed 1 base from V and 3 bases from J; junction bases left unmatched: 6. This CDR3 is built from 15 residues.

J is TRBJ2-6 and V is TRBV2; no firm D call. The CDR3 runs to 12 residues. Between the trimmed V and J ends, which lost 10 bases and 3 bases, there was a span of 7 bases. CDR1 and CDR2 (germline): SNHLY, FYNNEI. The CDR3 is CATTIGANVLTF. CDR3 nucleotides: TGTGCCACTACGATTGGGGCCAACGTCCTGACTTTC.

The chain is built from TRBV19 and TRBJ2-2; 9 positions agree with TRBD1. The CDR3 has 16 amino acids. The V segment lost 6 bases and the J segment 6 bases; nucleotides outside the gene matches: 11. CDR1 LNHDA and CDR2 SQIVND come from the germline V gene (reference sequence). The CDR3 DNA is TGTGCCAGTAGCACCGTCGGACAGGGGTTTCCCGGGGAGCTGTTTTTT. It codes for CASSTVGQGFPGELFF.

CDR3 region: CASSGGGNQPQHF. The DNA of the CDR3 is TGTGCCAGCAGTGGTGGCGGGAATCAGCCCCAGCATTTT. The chain recombines TRBV25-1 with TRBJ1-5; D call uncertain. The CDR3 is 13 residues long. Germline CDR1 reads MGHDK; CDR2 reads SYGVNS. Trimming stripped 4 bases from V and 4 bases from J, with 8 bases between. Using reference TRBV25-1 and TRBJ1-5 for the parts outside the CDR3, the full variable domain is EADIYQTPRYLVIGTGKKITLECSQTMGHDKMYWYQQDPGMELHLIHYSYGVNSTEKGDLSSESTVSRIRTEHFPLTLESARPSHTSQYLCASSGGGNQPQHFGDGTRLSIL.

The chain has TRBV7-2 and TRBJ2-5; TRBD2 matches at 9 bases. Per germline, CDR1 SGHTA and CDR2 FQGNSA. The CDR3 extends over 14 amino acids. The trim removed 10 bases at V and 2 bases at J, leaving 8 bases unmatched. The CDR3 DNA reads as TGTGCCATCTCGAGTAGCGGGGGTCAAGAGACCCAGTACTTC. Its protein product is CAISSSGGQETQYF.

The chain links TRBV6-5 to TRBJ1-3; TRBD1 agrees at 8 bases. This CDR3 region has 15 residues. Germline V CDR1 and CDR2: MNHEY, SVGAGI. V lost 6 bases to trimming and J lost 0 bases; unmatched junction nucleotides: 4. The CDR3 nucleotides read TGTGCCAGCAGCGCGACAGGGGACTCTGGAAACACCATATATTTT. Amino acids: CASSATGDSGNTIYF.

The J gene is TRBJ1-5, the V gene TRBV4-1, with D possibly TRBD1 on 5 matching bases. The V end was cut by 2 bases, the J end by 2 bases, with 13 bases between. This CDR3 spans 16 amino acids. Germline V gene lookup returns CDR1 MGHRA and CDR2 YSYEKL. CDR3 coding DNA: TGCGCCAGCAGCCAATTATGGGGGGACGGCAATCAGCCCCAGCATTTT. This sequence encodes CASSQLWGDGNQPQHF.

The rearrangement joins TRBV9 to TRBJ1-2; D not resolved. Trimming removed 3 bases at V and 6 bases at J, with 15 bases between. The CDR3 loop spans 14 amino acids. CDR1 SGDLS and CDR2 YYNGEE come from the germline V gene. The chain's CDR3 is CASSGEWATHGYTF. DNA for the CDR3: TGTGCCAGCAGCGGCGAATGGGCAACACATGGCTACACCTTC.

CDR3 coding DNA: TGTGCCAGCTCCCTAGGGGCTATCGGCTACACCTTC. Translation: CASSLGAIGYTF. The chain combines TRBV2 with TRBJ1-2; TRBD1 might be the D (5 bases). Per germline, CDR1 SNHLY and CDR2 FYNNEI. V was clipped by 8 bases and J by 8 bases, with 15 bases between them. The CDR3 length is 12 residues.

The chain couples TRBV25-1 to TRBJ2-6; unclear D gene. CDR3 length: 14 residues. Trimming left V 4 bases short and J 0 bases short, with 4 bases between. Germline-derived CDR1 and CDR2 are MGHDK and SYGVNS. CDR3 sequence (DNA): TGTGCCAGCAGTGCCCTCTCTGGGGCCAACGTCCTGACTTTC. As protein: CASSALSGANVLTF.

This sequence joins TRBV6-1 and TRBJ2-7; tentative D call: TRBD2 (6 bases). This CDR3 has 14 amino acids. Trimming removed 6 bases at V and 7 bases at J, with 19 bases between. Germline V CDR1 and CDR2: MNHNS, SASEGT. CDR3 coding DNA: TGTGCCAGCAGCGACCGGGACTCTTTGTCGGAGCAGTACTTC. Protein: CASSDRDSLSEQYF.

The chain carries TRBV7-6 and TRBJ2-3; D gene uncertain. The germline gives CDR1 SGHVS, CDR2 FNYEAQ. The CDR3 is 13 residues long. Trimming removed 1 base at V and 8 bases at J, with 10 bases between. CDR3 sequence (DNA): TGTGCCAGCAGCTTAGATATCGCAGGTACGCAGTATTTT. It codes for CASSLDIAGTQYF.

The chain carries TRBV7-8 and TRBJ2-5; D ambiguous. The CDR3 is 13 amino acids. The ends were cut back, 2 bases at V and 5 bases at J, with 9 bases in the middle. From germline, CDR1 is SGHVS and CDR2 FQNEAQ. CDR3 sequence: CASSLNVRETQYF. As DNA, the CDR3 is TGTGCCAGCAGCTTAAATGTTCGGGAGACCCAGTACTTC.

CDR3 nucleotide sequence: TGTGCCAGCAGCTTAGGGGGGTCCTACAATGAGCAGTTCTTC. It specifies CASSLGGSYNEQFF. V usage is TRBV7-3 and J usage is TRBJ2-1; D perhaps matches TRBD2 (6 bases). The V gene's germline CDR1 is SGHTA and CDR2 FQGTGA. There are 14 residues in the CDR3. Trimming took 2 bases from V and 1 from J, leaving 6 bases between them.

This chain links TRBV25-1 with TRBJ1-1; D may be TRBD1 (6 bases). The CDR3 extends over 15 amino acids. Trimming left V 5 bases short and J 2 bases short, with 15 bases between. Germline values: CDR1 MGHDK, CDR2 SYGVNS. The CDR3 spells CASSLGAVTNTEAFF. CDR3 coding DNA: TGTGCCAGCAGTCTGGGGGCAGTGACTAACACTGAAGCTTTCTTT.

The chain joins TRBV18 to TRBJ1-1; maybe TRBD1 (5 bases). The CDR3 spans 14 residues. V lost 1 base to trimming and J lost 3 bases, with 9 bases between them. Germline V gene data show CDR1 as KGHSH and CDR2 as LQKENI. CDR3 loop: CASSPLPGDTEAFF. CDR3 coding DNA: TGTGCCAGCTCACCACTTCCGGGGGACACTGAAGCTTTCTTT.

The genes are TRBV7-3 and TRBJ2-5; 12 bases match TRBD2. From germline, CDR1 is SGHTA and CDR2 FQGTGA. Germline trimming cut 6 bases from V and 2 bases from J; bases unmatched to any gene: 7. CDR3 size: 16 residues. CDR3 DNA sequence: TGTGCCAGCAGTCGACTAGCGGGGGCCACACAAGAGACCCAGTACTTC. This sequence encodes CASSRLAGATQETQYF.

This chain connects TRBV27 to TRBJ2-7; a possible D gene is TRBD1 (6 bases). Trimming pared 3 bases from V and 7 bases from J, leaving 13 bases between. This CDR3 contains 13 residues. Germline V gene lookup returns CDR1 MNHEY and CDR2 SMNVEV (reference sequence). In nucleotides, the CDR3 is TGTGCCAGCAGTTTTTTGACAGGCCCGGAGCAGTACTTC. Amino acid sequence: CASSFLTGPEQYF.

This chain connects TRBV11-2 to TRBJ1-5, with D perhaps TRBD1 (5 bases). V dropped 2 bases and J dropped 1 base, with 6 bases sitting between them. Germline CDR1 reads SGHAT; CDR2 reads FQNNGV. The CDR3 spans 14 residues. The CDR3 here is CASSLKGSNQPQHF. DNA of the CDR3: TGTGCCAGCAGCTTAAAGGGGAGCAATCAGCCCCAGCATTTT.